This T cell receptor (beta chain) is drawn from a study of blood T cell repertoires in COVID-19. Germline values: CDR1 SNHLY, CDR2 FYNNEI. V shed 4 bases and J 7 bases; nucleotides not matched to a gene: 4. The CDR3 is 13 residues long. Clones were read by immunoSEQ multiplex PCR, and TCRdb kept only the in-frame ones, dropping some. This sample yields about 170,000 clones, of which approximately 91% are seen a single time; roughly 0.77% belongs to the top ten. This clone was detected once. Resolution of symptoms, clearance, or two negative PCRs was present in recovered Cohort 3 donors. The V call is TRBV2, the J call TRBJ1-5; 7 nucleotides align to TRBD1. Sequencing used PBMCs or T cells enriched from blood (not recorded which). The TCR was taken from a woman under 30 who had recovered from COVID-19. CDR3 amino acids: CASSGQGGQPQHF. Written as DNA, the CDR3 is TGTGCCAGCAGTGGACAGGGCGGGCAGCCCCAGCATTTT.